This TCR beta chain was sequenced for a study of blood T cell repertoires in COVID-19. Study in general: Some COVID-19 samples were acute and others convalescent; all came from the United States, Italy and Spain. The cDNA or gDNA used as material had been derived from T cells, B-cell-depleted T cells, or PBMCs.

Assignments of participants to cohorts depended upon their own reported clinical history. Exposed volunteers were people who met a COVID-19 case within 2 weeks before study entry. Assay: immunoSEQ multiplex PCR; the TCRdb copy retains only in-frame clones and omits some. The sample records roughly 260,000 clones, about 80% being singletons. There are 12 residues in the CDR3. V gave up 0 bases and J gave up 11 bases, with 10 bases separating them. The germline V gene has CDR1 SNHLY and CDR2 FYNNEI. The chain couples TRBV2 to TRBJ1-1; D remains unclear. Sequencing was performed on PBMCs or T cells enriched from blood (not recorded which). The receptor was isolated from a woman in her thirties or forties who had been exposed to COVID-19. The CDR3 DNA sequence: TGTGCCAGCAGTGAAGCGCGGGTGAACGCTTTCTTT. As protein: CASSEARVNAFF.